These T cell receptor beta chains were read from a single sample in a study of blood T cell repertoires in COVID-19. Measured with immunoSEQ multiplex PCR; TCRdb has only the in-frame clones, and not every one. The table lists around 100,000 clones, about 85% of them singletons. The sample taken for sequencing was peripheral blood. Every receptor here comes from a human donor in a cohort sampled during active COVID-19. Each CDR3 is given with its conserved first and last residue.

TRBV5-6	TRBJ2-1	CASSLEAGRAVNNEQFF
TRBV10-1	TRBJ2-3	CASSEFRASGGDTQYF
TRBV30	TRBJ1-5	CAWTRDSARQPQHF
TRBV5-4	TRBJ2-7	CASSLAGQFAVDEQYF
TRBV11-2	TRBJ2-5	CASSSKGLLWETQYF
TRBV10-3	TRBJ2-5	CAIRDTGGRETQYF
TRBV6-2/TRBV6-3	TRBJ1-2	CASSLGGRGQSGYTF
TRBV5-4	TRBJ1-6	CASSSNRGYNSPLHF
TRBV5-4	TRBJ2-6	CASSLKLSGANVLTF
TRBV6-6	TRBJ2-3	CASSHPLLAGADTQYF
TRBV5-6	TRBJ2-7	CASSFLAPGKGYEQYF
TRBV19	TRBJ1-1	CASPNRGGTEAFF
TRBV7-9	TRBJ1-1	CASSPTDSSRAFF
TRBV6-5	TRBJ1-2	CASSSTVNANYGYTF
TRBV7-2	TRBJ1-2	CASSLHGGYGYTF
TRBV9	TRBJ1-1	CASSEPTGGLSEAFF
TRBV29-1	TRBJ2-7	CSARLAGGYEQYF
TRBV27	TRBJ2-3	CASRPKLAGGADTQYF
TRBV5-4	TRBJ2-5	CASSLAGIQETQYF
TRBV21-1	TRBJ1-5	CASTTQNSNQPQHF
TRBV28	TRBJ2-1	CASSSSISGRTYNEQFF
TRBV6-5	TRBJ2-3	CASRTGASDTQYF
TRBV19	TRBJ1-5	CASSILPQGRGNQPQHF
TRBV14	TRBJ1-2	CASSQGRWYGYTF
TRBV6-5	TRBJ1-2	CASSTVLTGNYGYTF
TRBV2	TRBJ1-6	CASGGQGGSPLHF
TRBV6-1	TRBJ1-1	CASSEGVRAFF
TRBV18	TRBJ1-6	CASSHASDFSPLHF
TRBV3-1/TRBV3-2	TRBJ1-4	CASSLDRGNAQPELFF
TRBV5-1	TRBJ2-7	CASSGGIREQYF
TRBV6-5	TRBJ1-4	CASSYSAARSEKLFF
TRBV6-5	TRBJ1-1	CASSPDRGSTEAFF
TRBV7-2	TRBJ2-7	CASSLVLGEQYF
TRBV20-1	TRBJ2-3	CSAVTSSQYF
TRBV29-1	TRBJ2-1	CSVPRGGSLGNEQFF
TRBV6-5	TRBJ2-2	CASGRGYTGELFF
TRBV11-2	TRBJ1-6	CASSLADRVGSPLHF
TRBV18	TRBJ2-5	CASSPANRETQYF
TRBV5-1	TRBJ2-1	CASSSRLAGIYNEQFF
TRBV5-1	TRBJ2-4	CASSLSLGGNIQYF
TRBV14	TRBJ1-2	CASSYGPKGIGYTF
TRBV6-5	TRBJ1-1	CASRQTLRTEAFF
TRBV21-1	TRBJ2-7	CASSPTSRYEQYF
TRBV12-3/TRBV12-4	TRBJ2-7	CASSLHYEQYF
TRBV30	TRBJ2-7	CAWDAGFSGYEQYF
TRBV19	TRBJ2-1	CASSIVTRAGDNEQFF
TRBV6-2/TRBV6-3	TRBJ1-6	CASSYDAPRPLHF
TRBV10-3	TRBJ2-3	CAISAGVTDTQYF
TRBV19	TRBJ2-1	CASSISLLTQQFF
TRBV7-8	TRBJ2-7	CASSLRGYEQYF
TRBV6-6	TRBJ2-3	CASSLVPDTQYF
TRBV5-1	TRBJ2-3	CASSGSGGPGTDTQYF
TRBV5-1	TRBJ2-7	CASSAPTGTSYEQYF
TRBV7-9	TRBJ2-3	CASTKQGSTDTQYF
TRBV6-2/TRBV6-3	TRBJ2-7	CASSYSGGPDEQYF